Shown below are 15 T cell receptor beta chains from a single sample sequenced in a study of shared T cell receptors in the human thymus. Data came from immunoSEQ multiplex PCR; TCRdb stores just in-frame clones and leaves some out. In the table there are approximately 730,000 clones, 70% to 90% of which are singletons. A further study also used this sample, focusing on human thymus T cells.

Material: thymocytes. Receptors were obtained from a girl under three years old with a congenital heart defect.

A few counts support this clone. The chain uses TRBV7-6 and TRBJ1-3, with D perhaps matching TRBD1 (5 bases). Between the trimmed V and J ends, which lost 2 bases and 0 bases, there was a span of 14 bases. Germline assignment: CDR1 SGHVS and CDR2 FNYEAQ. The CDR3 is 17 residues long. The CDR3 DNA sequence: TGTGCCAGCAGCTTATTCGGGGGAGCAGACTCTGGAAACACCATATATTTT. Amino acid sequence: CASSLFGGADSGNTIYF.

The rearrangement uses TRBV19 and TRBJ1-5; 7 bases align to TRBD1. This CDR3 is 15 amino acids long. Germline CDR1 LNHDA, CDR2 SQIVND (reference sequence). Trimming took 4 bases from V and 6 from J; bases not matched to a gene: 9. In DNA form, the CDR3 reads TGTGCCAGTAGTACAGGGGGGACCGTGGGTCAGCCCCAGCATTTT. This translates into CASSTGGTVGQPQHF.

V is TRBV4-1 and J is TRBJ2-7; tentative D call: TRBD1 (11 bases). V shed 0 bases and J shed 1 base, with 25 bases lying between them. Germline values: CDR1 MGHRA, CDR2 YSYEKL. There are 20 residues in the CDR3. DNA of the CDR3: TGCGCCAGCAGCCAAGAGGACCGGGACAGGGGGACTAGCGCTTCCTACGAGCAGTACTTC. It is translated as CASSQEDRDRGTSASYEQYF.

V gene TRBV7-9 combines with J gene TRBJ1-6; 8 bases fit TRBD1. V was clipped by 3 bases and J by 1 base; unmatched bases: 11. In germline, CDR1 is SEHNR, CDR2 FQNEAQ (reference sequence). This CDR3 comprises 19 residues. CDR3 sequence reads: CASSFTFGQGSSYNSPLHF. Here the CDR3 DNA reads TGTGCCAGCAGCTTTACCTTTGGACAGGGTAGTTCCTATAATTCACCCCTCCACTTT.

The chain couples TRBV7-6 to TRBJ1-2; 8 bases fit TRBD1. Unmatched junction bases numbered 7, after V lost 5 bases and J lost 8 bases. The germline gives CDR1 SGHVS, CDR2 FNYEAQ. CDR3 length: 13 amino acids. The CDR3 region has the DNA TGTGCCAGCAGCCCCAGGGGGCTATACGGCTACACCTTC. Its translation is CASSPRGLYGYTF.

This chain links TRBV15 with TRBJ1-1, with TRBD1 as a possible D gene (6 bases). V was clipped by 5 bases and J by 4 bases, with 11 bases between them. This CDR3 is built from 13 residues. Germline CDR1 and CDR2: LNHNV and YYDKDF (reference sequence). The DNA of the CDR3 is TGTGCCACCAGCGCCCACAGGGTCACTGAAGCTTTCTTT. It codes for CATSAHRVTEAFF.

J is TRBJ1-4 and V is TRBV5-6, with 10 nucleotides matching TRBD1. From germline, CDR1 is SGHDT and CDR2 YYEEEE. The CDR3 is made up of 14 amino acids. The V gene end was trimmed by 3 bases and the J gene end by 8 bases; junction bases not matched to a gene: 4. CDR3 sequence reads: CASSSWDRGEKLFF. The CDR3 DNA reads as TGTGCCAGCAGCTCCTGGGACAGGGGAGAAAAACTGTTTTTT.

This rearrangement joins TRBV6-5 to TRBJ2-1; 7 bases line up with TRBD1. Germline loops: CDR1 MNHEY, CDR2 SVGAGI. V lost 1 base and J lost 2; bases outside the gene matches: 2. This CDR3 is built from 15 residues. CDR3 DNA: TGTGCCAGCAGTTACTTGGGACAGACCTACAATGAGCAGTTCTTC. It encodes CASSYLGQTYNEQFF.

The rearrangement joins TRBV5-6 to TRBJ1-3, with 11 bases identical to TRBD1. V shed 1 base and J 4 bases; nucleotides not matched to a gene: 7. The CDR3 contains 17 residues. The germline gives CDR1 SGHDT, CDR2 YYEEEE. The CDR3 DNA reads as TGTGCCAGCAGCTTGAAGGGACAGGGGGTAGCCGGAAACACCATATATTTT. Protein: CASSLKGQGVAGNTIYF.

This chain connects TRBV4-1 to TRBJ1-4; TRBD1 matches 10 bases. The CDR3 spans 16 residues. V was pared by 4 bases and J by 8 bases, with 10 bases of the junction left unmatched. CDR1 and CDR2 (germline): MGHRA, YSYEKL. CDR3 bases: TGCGCCAGCAGCCTCTGGACAGGGGGGGTGGGGGAAAAACTGTTTTTT. Translating gives CASSLWTGGVGEKLFF.

The chain combines TRBV25-1 with TRBJ2-1, with TRBD1 matching over 10 bases. The length of the CDR3 is 15 residues. From germline, CDR1 is MGHDK and CDR2 SYGVNS. The J segment lost 2 bases and the V segment lost 4 bases, leaving 2 bases of the junction unmatched. The CDR3 nucleotides read TGTGCCAGCAGTGGCGGACAGGGGGCCTACAATGAGCAGTTCTTC. Its translation: CASSGGQGAYNEQFF.

This rearrangement joins TRBV11-2 to TRBJ2-7; D is possibly TRBD1 (5 bases). The CDR3 runs 14 residues. CDR1 and CDR2 (germline): SGHAT, FQNNGV. The ends were cut back, 4 bases at V and 0 bases at J, with 10 bases in the middle. The chain's CDR3 is CASSWHRTSYEQYF. DNA for the CDR3: TGTGCCAGCAGCTGGCACAGGACCTCCTACGAGCAGTACTTC.

This chain links TRBV28 with TRBJ1-5; perhaps TRBD1 as D (6 bases). This CDR3 region has 16 residues. Trimming stripped 3 bases from V and 4 bases from J, with 16 bases between. Germline V lookup: CDR1 MDHEN, CDR2 SYDVKM. The CDR3, as DNA: TGTGCCAGCAGTTTTAACCCTGGACAGAGGAATCAGCCCCAGCATTTT. Its protein is CASSFNPGQRNQPQHF.

J is TRBJ2-1 and V is TRBV19; TRBD2 matches at 11 bases. After removal of 4 bases from V and 0 bases from J, the junction contained 11 bases not matched to a gene. CDR1 is LNHDA and CDR2 is SQIVND in the germline V gene (reference sequence). The CDR3 consists of 19 residues. This CDR3 reads CASSTSTSGGDISYNEQFF. CDR3 DNA sequence: TGTGCCAGTAGTACCTCTACTAGCGGGGGAGACATCTCCTACAATGAGCAGTTCTTC.

The chain uses TRBV6-5 and TRBJ2-2; D is possibly TRBD2 (5 bases). Trimming left V 0 bases short and J 7 bases short, with 12 bases between. Germline loops: CDR1 MNHEY, CDR2 SVGAGI. There are 15 residues in the CDR3. CDR3 bases: TGTGCCAGCAGTTACTCGAACTCACGGGGCGGGGAGCTGTTTTTT. Amino acids: CASSYSNSRGGELFF.